These 32 T cell receptor beta chains originate from one sample sequenced in a study of T cell repertoires in cytomegalovirus infection (dated by TCRdb to 2018 to 2020). Sequencing instrument: Illumina HiSeq 1500. In-frame beta chains were kept once TCRdb had trimmed the public reads at Q25 with fastp and called clones with MiXCR. For every CDR3 protein sequence, its rows merge into one entry that carries the most common genes and DNA. The sample table contains about 480,000 distinct CDR3 sequences; only one count was recorded for around a third of them. The biggest ten clones account for under 20% of the sample. These receptors have no known antigen. The sample's treatment or condition label is to be understood as: in vitro stimulation with specific CMV peptide epitopes to enrich CMV-specific T cells. Sample: cultured PBMCs, taken from culture after CMV antigen stimulation. These receptors were obtained from a human donor in good health (CMV status not recorded). Some clones in this sample may be carry-over from other donors' samples.

This chain links TRBV7-8 with TRBJ1-3; 10 bases align to TRBD1. The CDR3 covers 16 residues. CDR1 is SGHVS, CDR2 FQNEAQ, per germline. Trimming at V came to 5 bases and at J to 2 bases, leaving 6 bases not matched to a gene. The CDR3 here is CASSLRDRGTGNTIYF. CDR3 coding DNA: TGTGCCAGCAGCCTCCGGGACAGGGGAACTGGAAACACCATATATTTT.

The table lists this clonotype with many counts. J is TRBJ2-6 and V is TRBV7-2; TRBD1 or TRBD2 may be the D gene (5 bases each). The germline gives CDR1 SGHTA, CDR2 FQGNSA. This CDR3 spans 17 amino acids. Trimming took off 7 bases at V and 6 bases at J, with 22 bases between the two ends. The CDR3 bases are TGTGCCAGCACCCCACAGTGGGGGAATCTACTGGCCAACGTCCTGACTTTC. Amino acids: CASTPQWGNLLANVLTF.

This clonotype was counted between two and nine times. The chain has TRBV6-6 and TRBJ1-3; D not certain. CDR3 length: 16 residues. V lost 2 bases to trimming and J lost 0 bases, with 11 bases between them. In germline, CDR1 is MNHNY, CDR2 SVGAGI (reference sequence). In nucleotides, the CDR3 is TGTGCCAGCAGTTACGTGGGAGGGTCCTCTGGAAACACCATATATTTT. Protein product: CASSYVGGSSGNTIYF.

The genes are TRBV6-2 or TRBV6-3 and TRBJ2-3; maybe TRBD2 (5 bases). The CDR3 runs 15 residues. V dropped 5 bases and J dropped 4 bases, with 16 bases sitting between them. From germline, CDR1 is MNHEY and CDR2 SVGEGT. CDR3 nucleotide sequence: TGTGCCAGCAGTCGGGATTTTGGACCCCCAGATACGCAGTATTTT. As protein: CASSRDFGPPDTQYF.

This clonotype was counted only a few times. The V and J genes are TRBV7-9 and TRBJ1-1, with D perhaps matching TRBD1 (6 bases). V was clipped by 5 bases and J by 2 bases, with 21 bases between them. Germline loops: CDR1 SEHNR, CDR2 FQNEAQ (reference sequence). CDR3 length: 17 amino acids. CDR3: CASSRQGLEVVNTEAFF. In nucleotides, the CDR3 is TGTGCCAGCAGCAGGCAGGGGCTGGAGGTGGTCAACACTGAAGCTTTCTTT.

About this clonotype: The CDR3 ends on some other residue instead of the conserved phenylalanine or tryptophan, so this is likely a read error. This chain's CDR3 is CASSGRPGQGAGANVLTS. DNA of the CDR3: TGTGCCAGCAGCGGACGACCGGGACAGGGGGCTGGGGCCAACGTCCTGACTTCC. The chain uses TRBV9 and TRBJ2-6; 11 nucleotides align to TRBD1. Germline values: CDR1 SGDLS, CDR2 YYNGEE. Germline trimming cut 3 bases from V and 2 bases from J; bases unmatched to any gene: 7. The CDR3 is made up of 18 amino acids.

The chain has TRBV5-3 and TRBJ2-7; D gene ambiguous. TRBV5-3 is an open reading frame, and its role is uncertain. Trimming took off 8 bases at V and 2 bases at J, with 20 bases between the two ends. The CDR3 runs to 15 residues. This CDR3 reads CASSPLRATPYEQYV. DNA of the CDR3: TGTGCCAGCAGCCCCCTCCGCGCTACTCCCTACGAGCAGTACGTC.

Of note for this clonotype: One junction end disagrees with the germline gene, perhaps due to a read error. The rearrangement joins TRBV3-1 to TRBJ2-5; D remains ambiguous. Per the germline V gene, CDR1 is LGHDT and CDR2 is YNNKEL (reference sequence). The CDR3 runs 12 residues. The CDR3, as DNA: TGTGCCAGCAGCCAAGACGGCAGGACCCCCCACTTC. It yields the protein CASSQDGRTPHF.

The gene calls are TRBV6-5 and TRBJ2-5, with no clear D. V was trimmed by 4 bases and J by 2 bases, leaving 17 bases between them. The germline gives CDR1 MNHEY, CDR2 SVGAGI. The CDR3 is 16 amino acids. CDR3 nucleotides: TGTGCCAGCAGTTGGGGATCGATCACCAAGCAAGAGACCCAGTACTTC. Its translation is CASSWGSITKQETQYF.

The J gene is TRBJ2-3, the V gene TRBV4-1; D perhaps matches TRBD2 (6 bases). The CDR3 extends over 15 amino acids. Germline CDR1 and CDR2: MGHRA and YSYEKL. V was shortened by 0 bases and J by 8 bases, with 15 bases between the two germline ends. The CDR3 here is CASSQDLGSEGTQYF. CDR3 nucleotide sequence: TGCGCCAGCAGCCAAGATCTCGGGAGCGAGGGTACGCAGTATTTT.

The V and J genes are TRBV7-8 and TRBJ2-1; the match to TRBD2 covers 7 bases. V trimming: 4 bases; J trimming: 2 bases; junction bases outside the gene matches: 8. The germline V gene encodes CDR1 SGHVS and CDR2 FQNEAQ. This CDR3 contains 16 residues. The CDR3 protein is CASSSVGAGAYNEQFF. In DNA form, the CDR3 reads TGTGCCAGCAGCTCCGTAGGGGCGGGAGCCTACAATGAGCAGTTCTTC. Using reference TRBV7-8 and TRBJ2-1 for the parts outside the CDR3, the full variable domain is GAGVSQSPRYKVAKRGQDVALRCDPISGHVSLFWYQQALGQGPEFLTYFQNEAQLDKSGLPSDRFFAERPEGSVSTLKIQRTQQEDSAVYLCASSSVGAGAYNEQFFGPGTRLTVL.

This clonotype turned up a few times. This chain uses TRBV12-3 or TRBV12-4 with TRBJ2-7; 10 bases fit TRBD2. The CDR3 length is 14 residues. The junction had 6 bases not matched to a gene; V was cut back by 6 bases and J by 4 bases. Written as DNA, the CDR3 is TGTGCCAGCAGCCTAGCGGGAGAAATTTACGAGCAGTACTTC. Encoded protein: CASSLAGEIYEQYF.

Note on this clonotype: Sequence at one end of the junction differs from germline and may be a read error. CDR3 in DNA: TGTGCCAGCAGTTACCGAGCGGGAGGGGGACTCTTC. Translated, it gives CASSYRAGGGLF. The rearrangement uses TRBV6-2 or TRBV6-3 and TRBJ2-1, with TRBD2 matching 10 bases. CDR1 is MNHEY, CDR2 SVGEGT, per germline. The CDR3 totals 12 residues.

This clonotype was seen more than once but under ten times. V is TRBV15 and J is TRBJ2-2; 7 bases match TRBD2. The CDR3 runs to 21 residues. The J segment lost 0 bases and the V segment lost 5 bases, leaving 21 bases of the junction unmatched. CDR1 and CDR2 from the germline V gene are LNHNV and YYDKDF (reference sequence). Written as DNA, the CDR3 is TGTGCCACCAGCGAACTAGCGAGAGGAGAAATCCTTGGATCGAACACCGGGGAGCTGTTTTTT. Translated: CATSELARGEILGSNTGELFF.

This chain links TRBV5-6 with TRBJ2-3; D gene uncertain. This CDR3 comprises 16 residues. V dropped 0 bases and J dropped 2 bases, with 13 bases sitting between them. Germline CDR1 is SGHDT and CDR2 is YYEEEE. CDR3 in amino acids: CASSLATAITTDTQYF. As DNA, the CDR3 is TGTGCCAGCAGCTTGGCCACCGCCATAACCACAGATACGCAGTATTTT.

V usage is TRBV10-3 and J usage is TRBJ2-7, with a possible D match to TRBD2 (6 bases). The V gene's germline CDR1 is ENHRY and CDR2 SYGVKD. The CDR3 totals 13 residues. Trimming removed 5 bases from V and 5 bases from J, with 13 bases in between. In nucleotides, the CDR3 is TGTGCCATCAGTCTCGGACTATACGACGAGCAGTACGTC. Its protein is CAISLGLYDEQYV.

This clonotype was seen a handful of times. V and J are TRBV5-4 and TRBJ1-2; D uncertain. Germline V CDR1 and CDR2: SGHNT, YYREEE (reference sequence). The CDR3 has 14 amino acids. The V gene lost 2 bases and the J gene lost 7 bases, with 15 bases spanning the gap. The CDR3 protein is CASSFPNREGGYTF. Here the CDR3 DNA reads TGTGCCAGCAGCTTTCCTAACCGAGAGGGTGGCTACACCTTC.

This chain uses TRBV25-1 with TRBJ2-1; D is unresolved. The CDR3 loop spans 14 amino acids. The germline gives CDR1 MGHDK, CDR2 SYGVNS. V gave up 1 base and J gave up 5 bases, with 9 bases separating them. The DNA of the CDR3 is TGTGCCAGCAGTGAATTAGGAACAGACAATGAGCAGTTCTTC. Translation: CASSELGTDNEQFF. The variable domain in full, with the rest retrieved from reference TRBV25-1 and TRBJ2-1, is EADIYQTPRYLVIGTGKKITLECSQTMGHDKMYWYQQDPGMELHLIHYSYGVNSTEKGDLSSESTVSRIRTEHFPLTLESARPSHTSQYLCASSELGTDNEQFFGPGTRLTVL.

This chain joins TRBV12-3 or TRBV12-4 and TRBJ1-2; the match to TRBD1 covers 8 bases. V lost 4 bases, J lost 4 bases, and 5 bases stayed unmatched. The length of the CDR3 is 14 residues. CDR3 in DNA: TGTGCCAGCAGTTCTTCCGGGACAGGCTATGGCTACACCTTC. Encoded protein: CASSSSGTGYGYTF.

This chain joins TRBV7-8 and TRBJ2-3; 8 nucleotides agree with TRBD1. Germline V lookup: CDR1 SGHVS, CDR2 FQNEAQ. V shed 5 bases, J shed 4 bases, and the junction held 8 bases outside the gene matches. This CDR3 is built from 15 residues. The CDR3 nucleotides are TGTGCCAGCAGCCTTCGCAGGGGGCAGGCAGATACGCAGTATTTT. Its translation is CASSLRRGQADTQYF.

The chain joins TRBV7-2 to TRBJ1-1; D unclear. V gave up 1 base and J gave up 1 base, with 7 bases separating them. The CDR3 totals 14 residues. The V gene's germline CDR1 is SGHTA and CDR2 FQGNSA. The CDR3 region is CASSLERSNTEAFF. The CDR3 DNA is TGTGCCAGCAGCTTAGAACGGTCGAACACTGAAGCTTTCTTT.

This clonotype was observed many times. The chain employs TRBV7-8 and TRBJ1-1; TRBD1 matches 7 bases. There are 15 residues in the CDR3. V lost 1 base and J lost 4; bases outside the gene matches: 6. CDR1 SGHVS and CDR2 FQNEAQ come from the germline V gene. The CDR3 DNA reads TGTGCCAGCAGCTTAGGACAGGGAGGGGGCACTGAAGCTTTCTTT. It yields the protein CASSLGQGGGTEAFF.

This sequence joins TRBV6-1 and TRBJ1-4; D is possibly TRBD1 (6 bases). Germline-derived CDR1 and CDR2 are MNHNS and SASEGT. CDR3 length: 19 residues. Between the trimmed V and J ends, which lost 2 bases and 1 base, there was a span of 20 bases. The CDR3 DNA reads TGTGCCAGCAGTGAATCAACACGGGGGCGAGTTAGAACTAATGAAAAACTGTTTTTT. This codes for CASSESTRGRVRTNEKLFF.

The CDR3 is CASSLVGDLTDTQYF. Here the CDR3 DNA reads TGTGCCAGCAGCTTAGTGGGAGATCTCACAGATACGCAGTATTTT. The gene calls are TRBV7-2 and TRBJ2-3, with a weak D call TRBD2 (5 bases). There are 15 residues in the CDR3. Germline CDR1 reads SGHTA; CDR2 reads FQGNSA. V dropped 1 base and J dropped 2 bases, with 10 bases sitting between them.

The chain couples TRBV25-1 to TRBJ2-5, with D hard to call. The V gene's germline CDR1 is MGHDK and CDR2 SYGVNS. V was cut by 4 bases and J by 1 base, with 10 bases left in between. This CDR3 is built from 14 residues. For the CDR3, the DNA is TGTGCCAGCAGTGGTCGCCCCACCCAAGAGACCCAGTACTTC. This translates into CASSGRPTQETQYF.

This clonotype was observed at least ten times. J is TRBJ1-2 and V is TRBV4-3; D remains unclear. The CDR3 covers 15 residues. The germline V gene has CDR1 LGHNA and CDR2 YSLEER. V gave up 0 bases and J gave up 4 bases, with 12 bases separating them. The CDR3 DNA follows: TGCGCCAGCAGCCAAGAAGAACGGCAGACCTATGGCTACACCTTC. It translates to CASSQEERQTYGYTF.

This clonotype has a count of ten or more. The rearrangement joins TRBV7-2 to TRBJ1-5, with a weak D call TRBD1 (6 bases). This CDR3 contains 15 residues. V gave up 4 bases and J gave up 3 bases, with 13 bases separating them. Germline loops: CDR1 SGHTA, CDR2 FQGNSA. The CDR3 nucleotides are TGTGCCAGCAGCTCGTTAGGACAGAACAATCAGCCCCAGCATTTT. Translated: CASSSLGQNNQPQHF.

The gene calls are TRBV6-6 and TRBJ1-2, with D unclear. This CDR3 is 12 amino acids long. Trimming pared 2 bases from V and 12 bases from J, leaving 13 bases between. Germline V gives CDR1 MNHNY, CDR2 SVGAGI (reference sequence). The CDR3 loop reads CASSYPLESDTF. For the CDR3, the DNA is TGTGCCAGCAGTTACCCCCTAGAATCGGACACCTTC.

The chain recombines TRBV5-4 with TRBJ2-5, with TRBD2 matching 13 bases. The CDR3 spans 17 residues. Germline CDR1 and CDR2: SGHNT and YYREEE (reference sequence). The trim removed 0 bases at V and 5 bases at J, leaving 7 bases unmatched. The CDR3 spells CASSLGTSGRRLETQYF. The CDR3 nucleotides are TGTGCCAGCAGCTTGGGGACTAGCGGGAGAAGATTGGAGACCCAGTACTTC.

The J gene is TRBJ2-5, the V gene TRBV30; D possibly corresponds to TRBD2 (6 bases). V lost 0 bases and J 5 bases, leaving 7 bases between the germline ends. Looked up from germline, CDR1 is GTSNPN and CDR2 is SVGIG (reference sequence). This CDR3 spans 12 amino acids. This CDR3 is CAWSVGGETQYF. The CDR3 region has the DNA TGTGCCTGGAGTGTCGGGGGTGAGACCCAGTACTTC.

The chain links TRBV4-1 to TRBJ2-5; D is possibly TRBD2 (6 bases). The germline V and J ends were trimmed by 0 bases and 4 bases, with 15 bases remaining between them. There are 16 residues in the CDR3. Per germline, CDR1 MGHRA and CDR2 YSYEKL. DNA of the CDR3: TGCGCCAGCAGCCAAGAGAGGAGGGATCGGGGAGAGACCCAGTACTTC. Protein: CASSQERRDRGETQYF.

V is TRBV6-6 and J is TRBJ1-2; D remains ambiguous. From germline, CDR1 is MNHNY and CDR2 SVGAGI (reference sequence). CDR3 length: 13 residues. Trimming took 2 bases from V and 2 from J, leaving 6 bases between them. The CDR3 sequence: CASSYLVNYGYTF. The CDR3 DNA reads TGTGCCAGCAGTTACCTAGTAAACTATGGCTACACCTTC.